A single sample is the source of the 25 T cell receptor beta chains below, sequenced in a study of blood T cells in healthy people across ages (dated by TCRdb to about 2015). The library relied on 5' RACE. The listed sequencing device is Illumina HiSeq 2500. A second roughly 7 to 12 cycle PCR used a sample-barcoded 5' primer and a J-beta primer mix. TCRdb reanalyzed the raw reads on its own, using fastp at Q25 for trimming and MiXCR for clone calling, and kept in-frame beta chains. All rows with the same CDR3 protein become a single entry with the most common DNA and genes. Here the sample has fewer than 2,000,000 distinct CDR3 sequences; about 32% occur a single time. Around 11% of the sample is in the top ten clones. The specimen was blood. The receptors were gathered from a woman younger than 45 in good health.

The chain combines TRBV28 with TRBJ1-1, with D uncertain. Germline CDR1 MDHEN, CDR2 SYDVKM. The V end lost 6 bases, the J end lost 1 base, and 15 bases lay between the germline ends. This CDR3 spans 15 amino acids. The CDR3 DNA reads TGTGCCAGCAGGAAAGGCCCCATCACGAACACTGAAGCTTTCTTT. Protein product: CASRKGPITNTEAFF.

There are a few counts of this clonotype. The chain couples TRBV20-1 to TRBJ1-2; unclear D gene. From germline, CDR1 is DFQATT and CDR2 SNEGSKA (reference sequence). Trimming stripped 0 bases from V and 4 bases from J, with 9 bases between. The CDR3 totals 13 residues. CDR3: CSARDSDPYGYTF. The CDR3 nucleotides are TGCAGTGCTAGAGACTCCGATCCCTATGGCTACACCTTC.

The chain recombines TRBV20-1 with TRBJ2-1; D gene unclear. There are 13 residues in the CDR3. V was pared by 0 bases and J by 7 bases, with 10 bases between. Germline lookup yields CDR1 DFQATT and CDR2 SNEGSKA (reference sequence). This chain's CDR3 is CSARDTLMNEQFF. CDR3 nucleotide sequence: TGCAGTGCTAGAGACACCCTTATGAATGAGCAGTTCTTC.

This clonotype was counted ten times or more. The chain couples TRBV4-1 to TRBJ1-2, with TRBD1 matching 8 bases. The CDR3 has 18 residues. Trimming at V came to 1 base and at J to 5 bases, leaving 15 bases not matched to a gene. The V gene's germline CDR1 is MGHRA and CDR2 YSYEKL. CDR3 region: CASSQVGQASQQLYGYTF. For the CDR3, the DNA is TGCGCCAGCAGCCAAGTGGGACAGGCCAGCCAGCAGTTATATGGCTACACCTTC.

This clonotype was seen a few times. The rearrangement uses TRBV10-3 and TRBJ2-7; D unresolved. CDR3 length: 12 amino acids. V dropped 4 bases and J dropped 4 bases, with 8 bases sitting between them. CDR1 is ENHRY, CDR2 SYGVKD, per germline. The DNA of the CDR3 is TGTGCCATCAGTGCTGGGAATTACGAGCAGTACTTC. Translating gives CAISAGNYEQYF.

The DNA for the CDR3 is TGCGCCAGCACCGGACCAAACGAGACCCAGTACTTC. Protein: CASTGPNETQYF. The rearrangement joins TRBV5-1 to TRBJ2-5; the D is unclear. The CDR3 is made up of 12 amino acids. V lost 6 bases and J 5 bases, leaving 11 bases between the germline ends. From germline, CDR1 is SGHRS and CDR2 YFSETQ.

This clonotype has a handful of counts. This sequence joins TRBV3-1 and TRBJ2-7, with D perhaps matching TRBD1 (6 bases). Trimming pared 3 bases from V and 5 bases from J, leaving 20 bases between. The CDR3 consists of 16 residues. Germline assignment: CDR1 LGHDT and CDR2 YNNKEL (reference sequence). CDR3 coding DNA: TGTGCCAGCAGCCATGATCAGGGGCGGGCGGTCGACGAGCAGTACTTC. Protein sequence: CASSHDQGRAVDEQYF.

This clonotype came up a few times. This chain uses TRBV9 with TRBJ1-5; maybe TRBD1 (5 bases). CDR1 and CDR2 from the germline V gene are SGDLS and YYNGEE. Trimming pared 7 bases from V and 0 bases from J, leaving 11 bases between. This CDR3 has 14 amino acids. The CDR3 DNA follows: TGTGCCAGCTCGGGGGAGCATAGCAATCAGCCCCAGCATTTT. As protein: CASSGEHSNQPQHF. Full variable domain (outside the CDR3, taken from reference TRBV9 and TRBJ1-5): DSGVTQTPKHLITATGQRVTLRCSPRSGDLSVYWYQQSLDQGLQFLIQYYNGEERAKGNILERFSAQQFPDLHSELNLSSLELGDSALYFCASSGEHSNQPQHFGDGTRLSIL.

The chain links TRBV15 to TRBJ2-1, with no clear D. Germline V lookup: CDR1 LNHNV, CDR2 YYDKDF (reference sequence). The V gene lost 0 bases and the J gene lost 8 bases, with 14 bases spanning the gap. The CDR3 has 15 amino acids. This CDR3 is CATSRDKSPWDEQFF. The CDR3 bases are TGTGCCACCAGCAGAGATAAATCCCCTTGGGATGAGCAGTTCTTC.

A few counts support this clonotype. The chain uses TRBV5-1 and TRBJ2-7; D ambiguous. Trimming removed 7 bases from V and 0 bases from J, with 14 bases in between. The germline V gene has CDR1 SGHRS and CDR2 YFSETQ. The CDR3 consists of 14 residues. CDR3 DNA sequence: TGCGCCAGCGCAACCGCGACGGCCTCCTACGAGCAGTACTTC. Translated, it gives CASATATASYEQYF.

V is TRBV3-1 and J is TRBJ1-1; 9 positions match TRBD1. CDR1 and CDR2 from the germline V gene are LGHDT and YNNKEL (reference sequence). The CDR3 loop spans 13 amino acids. After removal of 3 bases from V and 9 bases from J, the junction contained 5 bases not matched to a gene. The DNA of the CDR3 is TGTGCCAGCAGCCAGGGGACAGGGAATAAAGCTTTCTTT. Protein sequence: CASSQGTGNKAFF.

Here the CDR3 reads CSASIAGGIYNEQFF. CDR3 sequence (DNA): TGCAGTGCTTCGATAGCGGGGGGGATCTACAATGAGCAGTTCTTC. This sequence joins TRBV20-1 and TRBJ2-1; 11 nucleotides agree with TRBD2. The CDR3 runs 15 residues. Trimming cost V 5 bases and J 3 bases; bases outside gene matches: 6. The germline V gene has CDR1 DFQATT and CDR2 SNEGSKA (reference sequence).

The chain has TRBV4-1 and TRBJ2-3; D uncertain. Per germline, CDR1 MGHRA and CDR2 YSYEKL. V dropped 0 bases and J dropped 2 bases, with 9 bases sitting between them. The CDR3 contains 15 residues. The CDR3 sequence is CASSQDSTHTDTQYF. The CDR3 DNA reads TGCGCCAGCAGCCAAGACTCAACACACACAGATACGCAGTATTTT.

This clonotype was detected a few times. J is TRBJ2-7 and V is TRBV12-3 or TRBV12-4; the match to TRBD1 covers 10 bases. The CDR3 loop spans 15 amino acids. V shed 3 bases, J shed 5 bases, and the junction held 7 bases outside the gene matches. As DNA, the CDR3 is TGTGCCAGCAGTTTCTCGGGACAGGGGACCGACGAGCAGTACTTC. Translation gives CASSFSGQGTDEQYF.

This chain uses TRBV7-3 with TRBJ2-1, with a possible D match to TRBD2 (5 bases). The V end was cut by 2 bases, the J end by 5 bases, with 13 bases between. Germline V gene data show CDR1 as SGHTA and CDR2 as FQGTGA. The CDR3 spans 15 residues. This CDR3 reads CASSLVSGGNNEQFF. The CDR3 nucleotides are TGTGCCAGCAGCTTAGTCAGCGGAGGTAACAATGAGCAGTTCTTC.

This clonotype turned up a few times. An end of the junction differs from the germline gene, which may be a read error. The chain couples TRBV2 to TRBJ2-7; 7 bases line up with TRBD1. Germline assignment: CDR1 SNHLY and CDR2 FYNNEI. CDR3 length: 13 residues. CDR3 sequence reads: CASKGTDTLEQYF. The CDR3 DNA reads as TGTGCTAGCAAAGGGACAGATACACTCGAGCAGTACTTC.

The rearrangement uses TRBV11-2 and TRBJ2-3; 7 bases map to TRBD2. CDR1 and CDR2 from the germline V gene are SGHAT and FQNNGV. V was clipped by 5 bases and J by 4 bases; unmatched bases: 6. The CDR3 spans 14 residues. In DNA, the CDR3 is TGTGCCAGCAGCCTCCAACTAGCGCCAGATACGCAGTATTTT. Its translation is CASSLQLAPDTQYF. Combining the CDR3 with reference TRBV11-2 and TRBJ2-3 gives the whole variable domain EAGVAQSPRYKIIEKRQSVAFWCNPISGHATLYWYQQILGQGPKLLIQFQNNGVVDDSQLPKDRFSAERLKGVDSTLKIQPAKLEDSAVYLCASSLQLAPDTQYFGPGTRLTVL.

This clonotype has only a few counts. This rearrangement joins TRBV7-2 to TRBJ1-1, with 7 bases that match TRBD1. Looked up from germline, CDR1 is SGHTA and CDR2 is FQGNSA. This CDR3 has 14 amino acids. J lost 3 bases, V lost 6 bases, and 7 bases had no gene match. The CDR3 nucleotides are TGTGCCAGCAGTTTACAGGGGTGGGACACTGAAGCTTTCTTT. The encoded protein is CASSLQGWDTEAFF.

This clonotype was counted only a few times. The chain recombines TRBV7-9 with TRBJ1-5; D ambiguous. Germline assignment: CDR1 SEHNR and CDR2 FQNEAQ (reference sequence). Between the trimmed V and J ends, which lost 2 bases and 8 bases, there was a span of 10 bases. CDR3 length equals 13 residues. CDR3 in amino acids: CASSLTGSEPQHF. Written as DNA, the CDR3 is TGTGCCAGCAGCTTAACCGGATCTGAGCCCCAGCATTTT.

The gene calls are TRBV5-4 and TRBJ2-5, with unresolved D. The CDR3 contains 12 residues. Trimming removed 5 bases at V and 5 bases at J, with 10 bases between. Germline V gives CDR1 SGHNT, CDR2 YYREEE (reference sequence). CDR3 sequence reads: CASSMERETQYF. The CDR3 DNA follows: TGTGCCAGCAGTATGGAGAGGGAGACCCAGTACTTC.

The rearrangement uses TRBV5-1 and TRBJ2-7, with TRBD1 as a possible D gene (7 bases). The V gene's germline CDR1 is SGHRS and CDR2 YFSETQ. V dropped 4 bases and J dropped 2 bases, with 19 bases sitting between them. The CDR3 is made up of 16 amino acids. CDR3 sequence (DNA): TGCGCCAGCAGCCCATACGGGGGACAGTCTACCTACGAGCAGTACTTC. This sequence encodes CASSPYGGQSTYEQYF.

The chain is built from TRBV20-1 and TRBJ2-4; tentatively, D is TRBD1 or TRBD2 (6 bases each). Germline CDR1 and CDR2: DFQATT and SNEGSKA (reference sequence). Trimming took off 0 bases at V and 7 bases at J, with 16 bases between the two ends. The CDR3 extends over 15 amino acids. DNA of the CDR3: TGCAGTGCTAGAGAGTCGGCATTAGGGGGGAACATTCAGTACTTC. Translated: CSARESALGGNIQYF.

The DNA for the CDR3 is TGTGCCAGCAGCCCCGACCACCGAGGAAAGGACTACGAGCAGTACTTC. Protein product: CASSPDHRGKDYEQYF. The chain couples TRBV7-9 to TRBJ2-7; D is unclear. Looked up from germline, CDR1 is SEHNR and CDR2 is FQNEAQ (reference sequence). Trimming cost V 5 bases and J 3 bases, with 20 bases left between them. The CDR3 consists of 16 residues.

The J gene is TRBJ2-5, the V gene TRBV7-6; the D gene is possibly TRBD2 (6 bases). This CDR3 region has 15 residues. V lost 4 bases and J lost 5, with 17 bases in between. In germline, CDR1 is SGHVS, CDR2 FNYEAQ. CDR3 in amino acids: CASSYSTSGGETQYF. The CDR3, as DNA: TGTGCCAGCAGCTATTCGACTAGTGGCGGGGAGACCCAGTACTTC.

The chain employs TRBV6-1 and TRBJ2-1; D possibly uses TRBD1 or TRBD2 (5 bases each). The CDR3 sequence is 14 residues long. The germline V gene encodes CDR1 MNHNS and CDR2 SASEGT. V gave up 6 bases and J gave up 6 bases, with 15 bases separating them. The chain's CDR3 is CASSRGPSINEQFF. Here the CDR3 DNA reads TGTGCCAGCAGCCGGGGACCCTCCATCAATGAGCAGTTCTTC.